The clone carrying this T cell receptor beta chain was counted between two and nine times. The antigen is not known. This sample is drawn from a study of beta chain features in type 1 diabetes. This CDR3 is 14 amino acids long. With V trimmed by 4 bases and J by 6 bases, 8 bases remained unmatched. The V gene's germline CDR1 is MNHEY and CDR2 SMNVEV (reference sequence). Study-level results: People with Type 1 diabetes carried modestly yet significantly shorter TCRB CDR3s in all four CD4+ subsets.

Investigators reverse transcribed all isolated RNA, so they sequenced expressed TCRB transcripts. The table came from immunoSEQ multiplex PCR; TCRdb's copy has only in-frame clones and leaves some out. The sample has about 700,000 clones; over 10% are singletons. The sample was naive CD4+ T cells from blood. The chain employs TRBV27 and TRBJ2-7; the match to TRBD2 covers 8 bases. This sequence originates from a man younger than 35 with type 1 diabetes. The CDR3 loop reads CASSSLVAGFEQYF. The DNA of the CDR3 is TGTGCCAGCAGTTCCTTGGTAGCGGGGTTCGAGCAGTACTTC.